These 22 T cell receptor beta chains were sequenced from one sample in a study of control samples from healthy donors and cancer patients. Only in-frame clones appear in the TCRdb table, and some are missing; sequencing was by immunoSEQ multiplex PCR. This table holds around 82,000 clones, 70% to 90% found once. The sample comprised blood. These receptors were collected from a man aged 50 or older in good health.

This clone was counted once. This rearrangement joins TRBV30 to TRBJ2-7; D is undetermined. CDR1 is GTSNPN and CDR2 is SVGIG in the germline V gene (reference sequence). The CDR3 contains 16 residues. The V gene lost 0 bases and the J gene lost 11 bases, with 26 bases spanning the gap. As DNA, the CDR3 is TGTGCCTGGAGTGTAAGTTCGGATGTGCCTCATGACCGAGAGTACTTC. This gives the protein CAWSVSSDVPHDREYF. Combining the CDR3 with reference TRBV30 and TRBJ2-7 gives the whole variable domain SQTIHQWPATLVQPVGSPLSLECTVEGTSNPNLYWYRQAAGRGLQLLFYSVGIGQISSEVPQNLSASRPQDRQFILSSKKLLLSDSGFYLCAWSVSSDVPHDREYFGPGTRLTVT.

The chain combines TRBV2 with TRBJ1-1; tentatively, D is TRBD1 (6 bases). CDR1 is SNHLY, CDR2 FYNNEI, per germline. The CDR3 runs 14 residues. V lost 7 bases and J lost 3, with 15 bases in between. The CDR3 DNA sequence: TGTGCCAGCAACAAACAGGGCTGGGACACTGAAGCTTTCTTT. Residues: CASNKQGWDTEAFF.

The chain joins TRBV5-1 to TRBJ2-7; D is uncertain. Per the germline V gene, CDR1 is SGHRS and CDR2 is YFSETQ. Between the trimmed V and J ends, which lost 4 bases and 6 bases, there was a span of 20 bases. This CDR3 has 15 residues. The chain's CDR3 is CASSGSDHALGEQYF. CDR3 in DNA: TGCGCCAGCAGCGGCAGCGACCACGCCTTGGGCGAGCAGTACTTC.

The genes are TRBV3-1 (or the pseudogene TRBV3-2) and TRBJ2-1, with a possible D match to TRBD2 (5 bases). Deletions cut 1 base from V and 13 bases from J, with 14 bases between. This CDR3 is 13 amino acids long. CDR1 and CDR2 (germline): LGHDT, YNNKEL (reference sequence). For the CDR3, the DNA is TGTGCCAGCAGCCAAGGACTCGGGGATGCTCAGTTCTTC. Translated, it gives CASSQGLGDAQFF.

The rearrangement links TRBV4-3 to TRBJ1-3, with TRBD1 as a possible D gene (5 bases). The germline V and J ends were trimmed by 0 bases and 4 bases, with 7 bases remaining between them. In germline, CDR1 is LGHNA, CDR2 YSLEER. The length of the CDR3 is 14 residues. The DNA for the CDR3 is TGCGCCAGCAGCCAAGATTACAGGGGAAACACCATATATTTT. Its protein product is CASSQDYRGNTIYF.

The chain carries TRBV5-1 and TRBJ1-2, with 7 positions matching TRBD1. Trimming cost V 4 bases and J 6 bases; bases outside gene matches: 6. The germline V gene has CDR1 SGHRS and CDR2 YFSETQ. There are 13 residues in the CDR3. This chain's CDR3 is CASSPDRVDGYTF. In DNA form, the CDR3 reads TGCGCCAGCAGCCCCGACAGGGTCGATGGCTACACCTTC.

The chain recombines TRBV29-1 with TRBJ1-2, with 9 bases aligning to TRBD1. The V gene end was trimmed by 3 bases and the J gene end by 1 base; junction bases not matched to a gene: 6. The CDR3 contains 15 residues. Germline-derived CDR1 and CDR2 are SQVTM and ANQGSEA. The CDR3 loop reads CSVDLRGQGNYGYTF. The CDR3 DNA is TGCAGCGTTGATCTCCGGGGACAGGGTAACTATGGCTACACCTTC.

The CDR3 DNA follows: TGTGCTAGTGGTTCCTACCCGGTGGCAGGAATAGGCTACACCTTC. Protein sequence: CASGSYPVAGIGYTF. The chain carries TRBV12-5 and TRBJ1-2; no reliable D call. Between the trimmed V and J ends, which lost 4 bases and 8 bases, there was a span of 20 bases. This CDR3 is built from 15 residues. Germline V lookup: CDR1 LGHNT, CDR2 FRNRAP.

The CDR3 protein is CASSDTALETQYF. The CDR3 bases are TGTGCCAGCAGCGACACCGCCCTGGAGACCCAGTACTTC. V and J are TRBV5-4 and TRBJ2-5, with D unresolved. The CDR3 has 13 amino acids. Trimming removed 4 bases at V and 5 bases at J, with 12 bases between. Germline lookup yields CDR1 SGHNT and CDR2 YYREEE (reference sequence).

The chain links TRBV5-6 to TRBJ2-7; D perhaps matches TRBD2 (5 bases). Germline V gene sequence: CDR1 SGHDT, CDR2 YYEEEE. The V gene lost 4 bases and the J gene lost 0 bases, with 14 bases spanning the gap. The CDR3 has 15 amino acids. DNA of the CDR3: TGTGCCAGCAGCCTCCTTTGGACTGCCTCCTACGAGCAGTACTTC. This translates into CASSLLWTASYEQYF.

This chain joins TRBV7-3 and TRBJ2-3; D is ambiguous. Trimming shortened V by 0 bases and J by 6 bases, and 7 bases separated the two germline ends. Germline V gene sequence: CDR1 SGHTA, CDR2 FQGTGA. This CDR3 has 13 amino acids. CDR3 in DNA: TGTGCCAGCAGCTTAACGGACGCGGATACGCAGTATTTT. It specifies CASSLTDADTQYF.

The chain links TRBV6-6 to TRBJ2-1; no firm D call. Germline V lookup: CDR1 MNHNY, CDR2 SVGAGI (reference sequence). The CDR3 runs to 14 residues. V was cut by 6 bases and J by 6 bases, with 15 bases left in between. DNA for the CDR3: TGTGCCAGCAGAGACCCTCCGACTGTCAATGAGCAGTTCTTC. It translates to CASRDPPTVNEQFF.

The chain joins TRBV7-9 to TRBJ2-1; possibly TRBD2 for D (6 bases). The CDR3 contains 13 residues. The germline CDR1 and CDR2 sequences are SEHNR and FQNEAQ (reference sequence). Trimming took off 3 bases at V and 4 bases at J, with 7 bases between the two ends. The CDR3 coding sequence is TGTGCCAGCAGCTTCGCGGGATACAATGAGCAGTTCTTC. It encodes CASSFAGYNEQFF.

This chain uses TRBV6-6 with TRBJ1-4; D unclear. This CDR3 spans 13 amino acids. Deletions cut 2 bases from V and 8 bases from J, with 9 bases between. CDR1 MNHNY and CDR2 SVGAGI come from the germline V gene (reference sequence). CDR3 sequence: CASSYEEWEKLFF. CDR3 in DNA: TGTGCCAGCAGTTACGAGGAATGGGAAAAACTGTTTTTT.

The chain has TRBV12-3 or TRBV12-4 and TRBJ2-7; D gene ambiguous. The CDR3 has 12 residues. The V and J ends lost 3 bases and 2 bases respectively, with 5 bases between them. The chain's CDR3 is CASSFGAYEQYF. CDR3 DNA sequence: TGTGCCAGCAGTTTTGGGGCCTACGAGCAGTACTTC.

This clone was recorded at least ten times. The chain links TRBV7-6 to TRBJ1-3; 7 bases line up with TRBD1. V was clipped by 1 base and J by 0 bases; unmatched bases: 6. Germline CDR1 is SGHVS and CDR2 is FNYEAQ. The CDR3 runs to 17 residues. The CDR3 reads CASSLEGTDSSGNTIYF. For the CDR3, the DNA is TGTGCCAGCAGCTTAGAAGGGACAGATTCCTCTGGAAACACCATATATTTT.

This chain joins TRBV29-1 and TRBJ1-1, with unresolved D. CDR1 SQVTM and CDR2 ANQGSEA come from the germline V gene. Trimming stripped 3 bases from V and 2 bases from J, with 7 bases between. The CDR3 is made up of 12 amino acids. In DNA form, the CDR3 reads TGCAGCGTTGATTCGGCTAACACTGAAGCTTTCTTT. Its protein is CSVDSANTEAFF.

The chain links TRBV27 to TRBJ1-6; 10 bases fit TRBD1. V was pared by 3 bases and J by 7 bases, with 3 bases of the junction left unmatched. The CDR3 runs 15 residues. CDR1 and CDR2 (germline): MNHEY, SMNVEV (reference sequence). CDR3 residues: CASSFRQGANSPLHF. As DNA, the CDR3 is TGTGCCAGCAGTTTCCGACAGGGGGCGAATTCACCCCTCCACTTT.

V usage is TRBV7-2 and J usage is TRBJ2-1; 8 bases match TRBD2. J lost 8 bases, V lost 5 bases, and 17 bases had no gene match. This CDR3 is 17 amino acids long. The V gene's germline CDR1 is SGHTA and CDR2 FQGNSA. The DNA of the CDR3 is TGTGCCAGCAGCCCGTACCCGCAAGCGGGAGATCGGGATGAGCAGTTCTTC. Its protein is CASSPYPQAGDRDEQFF.

V and J are TRBV29-1 and TRBJ1-1; tentative D call: TRBD1 (5 bases). V was trimmed by 6 bases and J by 13 bases, leaving 24 bases between them. Germline V gives CDR1 SQVTM, CDR2 ANQGSEA. The CDR3 length is 13 residues. CDR3 in DNA: TGCAGCGTGGGAAGACTAATGACGACAGTGGGTTTCTTT. The encoded protein is CSVGRLMTTVGFF.

The chain uses TRBV28 and TRBJ1-5, with D maybe TRBD1 (6 bases). Germline V CDR1 and CDR2: MDHEN, SYDVKM. CDR3 size: 15 residues. V was trimmed by 3 bases and J by 2 bases, leaving 11 bases between them. The DNA for the CDR3 is TGTGCCAGCAGTTTCAGGGGCAGGGGCAATCAGCCCCAGCATTTT. Its translation: CASSFRGRGNQPQHF.

The chain uses TRBV27 and TRBJ1-2, with D uncertain. Trimming took off 5 bases at V and 8 bases at J, with 18 bases between the two ends. From germline, CDR1 is MNHEY and CDR2 SMNVEV (reference sequence). There are 14 residues in the CDR3. CDR3 bases: TGTGCCAGCAGTCCTACCCCCTCGGGAAGAGGCTACACCTTC. It encodes CASSPTPSGRGYTF.